This T cell receptor (beta chain) was identified during a study of T cell responses to AZD1222 COVID-19 vaccine. The study's findings and limits: Among AZD1222 vaccinees, only 5 or 6 were seropositive at baseline. Spike-specific TCR breadth and depth went up after people got two AZD1222 doses. Clonal diversity may have been underestimated, and the donors were mostly white British, with more females than males.

Details on this clone: Antigen specificity is unknown.

TCRdb's copy holds only in-frame clones and misses some; the assay was immunoSEQ multiplex PCR. The repertoire holds 150,000 to 170,000 clones, with about 86% as singletons. The CDR3 spans 14 residues. The sequence derives from an adult in good health. V usage is TRBV21-1 and J usage is TRBJ2-3. TRBV21-1 is described as a pseudogene. Sample: peripheral blood, taken on day 0 of MenACWY control vaccination. The CDR3 is CASSTPRNTDTQYF. The CDR3 bases are TGTGCCAGCAGCACGCCACGGAACACAGATACGCAGTATTTT.